This TCR beta chain was retrieved from a study of OX40 agonist ivuxolimab in advanced cancers. Notes on the study in general: CD8+ T cells (on average) carried more expanded clones than CD4+ T cells. The CD4+ and CD8+ T cells in the blood had expanded clonally by week 6 at 0.1 to 3.0 mg/kg. Undetermined was the antigen specificity of the expanded peripheral T cells.

Sequenced by immunoSEQ multiplex PCR; TCRdb stores in-frame clones only, minus some. The repertoire consists of tens of thousands of clones, with around 83% occurring once and the leading ten covering under 6%. The V gene's germline CDR1 is LNHDA and CDR2 SQIVND (reference sequence). V was cut by 4 bases and J by 6 bases, with 10 bases left in between. There are 13 residues in the CDR3. Notes on this clone: Its antigen is not identified.

The receptor was isolated from an adult with an advanced solid tumor such as melanoma, head and neck, liver or kidney cancer. Source: CD4+ or CD8+ T cells sorted from blood, taken in a trial of the OX40 agonist ivuxolimab. The chain has TRBV19 and TRBJ1-5; a weak D match, TRBD1 (5 bases). DNA of the CDR3: TGTGCCAGTAGTAGGCAGGGAACTCAGCCCCAGCATTTT. Its translation is CASSRQGTQPQHF.